Each of the 6 T cell receptor beta chains below was sequenced from the same sample in a study of breast tumors, draining lymph nodes, adjacent tissues. The lymph nodes were axillary draining lymph nodes from breast cancer patients. A single record per CDR3 protein comes from TCRdb applying MiXCR to the multiplex PCR reads. This table has about 140,000 distinct CDR3 sequences, approximately 29% appearing once. Sequencing used axillary lymph node tissue. Receptors originate from a female donor with breast cancer. Some clones in this sample may be carry-over from other donors' samples.

This clonotype was detected a few times. A single base separates this from a much larger clone, so it may be a read error. The V call is TRBV6-5, the J call TRBJ2-6, with TRBD1 identical over 7 bases. Germline lookup yields CDR1 MNHEY and CDR2 SVGAGI. V lost 5 bases, J lost 0 bases, and 10 bases stayed unmatched. This CDR3 contains 18 residues. Here the CDR3 reads CASSMEGQVPSGANVLTF. The CDR3 nucleotides read TGTGCCAGCAGTATGGAAGGACAGGTACCCTCTGGGGCCAACGTCCTGACTTTC.

The chain links TRBV9 to TRBJ1-2, with D possibly TRBD1 on 5 matching bases. Germline CDR1 SGDLS, CDR2 YYNGEE. This CDR3 has 18 residues. V shed 0 bases and J shed 4 bases, with 22 bases lying between them. In DNA form, the CDR3 reads TGTGCCAGCAGCGTAGACCCGGGCATAGCGGGGGGACCCTATGGCTACACCTTC. Translating it yields CASSVDPGIAGGPYGYTF.

This clonotype has ten or more counts. V and J are TRBV30 and TRBJ1-5; TRBD1 matches at 9 bases. J lost 7 bases, V lost 3 bases, and 7 bases had no gene match. There are 14 residues in the CDR3. The germline V gene has CDR1 GTSNPN and CDR2 SVGIG (reference sequence). CDR3 sequence reads: CAWRKQGAGQPQHF. Written as DNA, the CDR3 is TGTGCCTGGAGAAAACAGGGGGCAGGGCAGCCCCAGCATTTT.

In this sample, this clonotype turned up many times. CDR3 in DNA: TGTGCCAGCAGCTCTTTGGACTTAGCGATGGAAGAGACCCAGTACTTC. This codes for CASSSLDLAMEETQYF. The chain joins TRBV7-6 to TRBJ2-5, with a tentative D call TRBD2 (5 bases). The length of the CDR3 is 16 residues. Trimming took 4 bases from V and 3 from J, leaving 18 bases between them. CDR1 SGHVS and CDR2 FNYEAQ come from the germline V gene. Full variable domain (missing parts from reference TRBV7-6 and TRBJ2-5): GAGVSQSPRYKVTKRGQDVALRCDPISGHVSLYWYRQALGQGPEFLTYFNYEAQQDKSGLPNDRFSAERPEGSISTLTIQRTEQRDSAMYRCASSSLDLAMEETQYFGPGTRLLVL.

This clonotype was seen repeatedly, ten times or more. The chain is built from TRBV19 and TRBJ1-6; weak D call: TRBD1 (5 bases). V was trimmed by 2 bases and J by 9 bases, leaving 11 bases between them. This CDR3 spans 14 amino acids. CDR1 is LNHDA and CDR2 is SQIVND in the germline V gene (reference sequence). Here the CDR3 reads CASSIRGVGSPLHF. Here the CDR3 DNA reads TGTGCCAGTAGTATAAGGGGAGTTGGTTCACCCCTCCACTTT.

This clonotype was seen at least ten times. V gene TRBV4-3 combines with J gene TRBJ1-2, with D maybe TRBD1 (5 bases). The germline CDR1 and CDR2 sequences are LGHNA and YSLEER. V lost 1 base and J lost 7, with 19 bases in between. CDR3 size: 16 residues. The CDR3 loop reads CASSQGDQGYAGGYTF. CDR3 sequence (DNA): TGCGCCAGCAGCCAAGGGGACCAGGGATACGCGGGTGGCTACACCTTC.